The source of this T cell receptor (beta chain) is a study of T cells in Graves' hyperthyroidism and ophthalmopathy. Whole-study findings and limits: Researchers report that a 13 V-J model separated ophthalmopathy from stable hyperthyroidism.

Recently diagnosed hyperthyroidism of less than 2 months' duration affected patients aged 18 to 65. Diagnosis rested on symptoms, serum thyroxine and TRAb, thyroid ultrasound, and orbital computed tomography. Using more than 8 ml of fresh peripheral blood, PBMCs were prepared. This clonotype was seen many times. What it binds is not known. Per germline, CDR1 LGHDT and CDR2 YNNKEL (reference sequence). Trimming took 1 base from V and 7 from J; bases not matched to a gene: 6. The CDR3 spans 15 residues. Researchers amplified the TCR beta CDR3 regions from RNA transcripts. Initially, a first-round RT-PCR of the TCR CDR3 employed the HTBI primer set. A single record per CDR3 protein comes from TCRdb applying MiXCR to the multiplex PCR reads. This sample has over 450,000 distinct CDR3 sequences, with about 15% found just once.

The genes are TRBV3-1 and TRBJ2-7, with 11 bases fitting TRBD2. Sample: blood. The TCR was taken from a woman aged 18-35 years with Graves' hyperthyroidism. The CDR3 is CASSQGIAGGPEQYV. The CDR3 DNA reads as TGTGCCAGCAGCCAAGGGATAGCGGGAGGGCCGGAGCAGTACGTC.